This record concerns one T cell receptor beta chain sequence. This clonotype was picked up many times. This clone's antigen is unknown. Per-base quality was not reported, and no clone a single base away is much larger than it. The data were obtained in a study of T cells after yellow fever vaccination (dated by TCRdb to between 2017 and 2020). In the study overall: Libraries from fractions with low cell numbers were prepared with the SMART-Seq v4 Ultra Low Input RNA kit. Two healthy male donors, one aged 18 to 30 and one aged 30 to 40 years, were included in the cohort. Blood was collected at multiple timepoints before and after primary and secondary immunization, and bulk PBMC replicates and cell subsets were isolated. Bulk TCR alpha and beta repertoires were sequenced longitudinally to track T-cell clones before and after primary and booster YFV17D yellow fever vaccination.

Reading the label with the study, this specimen's treatment or condition is: live attenuated yellow fever vaccine strain. A standard Ficoll-Paque protocol was used to isolate PBMCs from peripheral blood. CD4 and CD8 T-cell fractions were isolated with Dynabeads CD4 and CD8 positive selection kits. TriZol was used to extract RNA from bulk PBMCs, CD4 and CD8 fractions, and dextramer-positive and dextramer-negative fractions. TCR cDNA was synthesized by 5'RACE template switching, through which a universal primer site and unique molecular identifiers were introduced. Priming of cDNA synthesis was performed from both the TCR alpha and TCR beta constant segments. Two PCR steps were used to amplify libraries, with sample barcodes and sequencing adapters being added in the second step. Libraries were sequenced on Illumina HiSeq 2500 (2x100 bp) or NovaSeq (2x150 bp). For the original study's pipeline: Demultiplexing of reads and collapsing into UMI consensus sequences were performed with MIGEC, and V(D)J alignment was carried out with MiXCR. Clonotypes responding to the vaccine were identified with edgeR on replicate PBMC samples, with the criteria of FDR below 0.01 and a log2 fold change above 5 up to day 15. Each bulk clonotype received a CD4 or CD8 identity based on whether the sequenced CD4 or CD8 repertoire contained that clonotype at higher abundance. The raw public data were reprocessed by TCRdb itself: fastp quality trimming at Q25, MiXCR clonotype calling, in-frame beta chains only. All rows with the same CDR3 protein become a single entry with the most common DNA and genes. The V and J calls follow TCRdb's processing rather than the paper's. Recorded for this sample are 100,000 to 150,000 distinct CDR3 sequences; roughly 6.7% of them occurred a single time. The ten largest clones capture roughly 2.5% of the sample.

Overall study outcomes, separate from this receptor: Computational filtering was required because FACS-sorted repertoires could contain abundant contaminating clonotypes from the bulk population. After the booster, most of the clones that had expanded following primary vaccination were detected again (almost 98% of CD4 and 80% to 90% of CD8), which suggests that memory was broadly maintained. Because only two donors were included in the study, the extent to which the findings can be generalized is limited. The secondary T-cell response was weaker than the primary response but faster, peaking on day 5 instead of day 15. A small share of clonotypes occurred in both CD4 and CD8 compartments, likely arising from convergent recombination.

From its cysteine to its phenylalanine, the CDR3 spans 14 amino acids. The CDR3 DNA has 42 bases and is translated from base 1. CDR1 is given as SGHRS and CDR2 as YFSETQ, both from the germline V gene. V is clipped by 2 bases and J by 7 bases, and the sequence between their germline boundaries is 12 bases long. The sample here was CD4+ T cells sorted from PBMCs, taken approximately 11 days after the first yellow fever vaccination. This sequence originates from a man younger than 35 who received the YFV17D yellow fever vaccine. Rearrangement joined TRBV5-1 to TRBJ2-2; the D gene lacks a confident call. The DNA reads as follows: TGCGCCAGCAGCTTTTCACGGCAAGACGGGGAGCTGTTTTTT. Its protein reads: CASSFSRQDGELFF.